This entry concerns a single T cell receptor (beta chain). The target antigen is unknown. This CDR3 is built from 14 residues. Germline trimming cut 0 bases from V and 5 bases from J; bases unmatched to any gene: 1. Germline V lookup: CDR1 ENHRY, CDR2 SYGVKD. Next came a second PCR, run for about 7 to 12 cycles, which used a sample-barcoded 5' primer along with a J-beta primer mix. Each cDNA molecule was tagged by a template-switch adaptor with 12 random nucleotides. TCRdb used MiXCR to reprocess the 5' RACE reads, holding one entry per CDR3 protein. The table lists about 1.6 million distinct CDR3 sequences, 30% to 40% of them singletons. The source of the sample is a study of blood T cells in healthy people across ages. Study findings and constraints: From one million sequenced T cells, diversity estimates were lower bounds. Measured against age, TCR beta diversity per million T cells decreased in a roughly linear manner.

The V and J genes are TRBV10-3 and TRBJ2-1; 7 bases line up with TRBD1. The receptor's source is a woman under 40 in good health. Specimen: blood. The CDR3 DNA follows: TGTGCCATCAGTGAGTCGGGACAGAACAATGAGCAGTTCTTC. It codes for CAISESGQNNEQFF.